The 4 T cell receptor beta chains reported below all come from one sample, sequenced in a study of blood T cell repertoires in COVID-19. Profiled with immunoSEQ multiplex PCR; TCRdb holds only in-frame clones, not every one. The table lists 65,000 to 70,000 clones, 85% of them singletons, with just under 3% in the top ten. Sequencing used peripheral blood. Every receptor here comes from an elderly man with acute or convalescent COVID-19.

CDR3 amino acids: CASRKTGGYGYTF. CDR3 coding DNA: TGTGCCAGCAGAAAGACAGGGGGGTATGGCTACACCTTC. V gene TRBV6-5 combines with J gene TRBJ1-2; 9 bases fit TRBD1. With V trimmed by 6 bases and J by 5 bases, 4 bases remained unmatched. CDR3 length: 13 residues. The germline V gene has CDR1 MNHEY and CDR2 SVGAGI.

V usage is TRBV19 and J usage is TRBJ1-1; TRBD1 is a possible D gene (5 bases). The V gene's germline CDR1 is LNHDA and CDR2 SQIVND (reference sequence). The CDR3 has 16 residues. Trimming removed 3 bases at V and 0 bases at J, with 14 bases between. The CDR3 spells CASSMGGGTMNTEAFF. CDR3 DNA sequence: TGTGCCAGTAGTATGGGCGGGGGAACAATGAACACTGAAGCTTTCTTT. Together with reference TRBV19 and TRBJ1-1, the CDR3 gives the full variable domain: DGGITQSPKYLFRKEGQNVTLSCEQNLNHDAMYWYRQDPGQGLRLIYYSQIVNDFQKGDIAEGYSVSREKKESFPLTVTSAQKNPTAFYLCASSMGGGTMNTEAFFGQGTRLTVV.

This chain joins TRBV20-1 and TRBJ1-1; no definite D call. Germline-derived CDR1 and CDR2 are DFQATT and SNEGSKA (reference sequence). V was cut by 6 bases and J by 0 bases, with 5 bases left in between. The CDR3 extends over 11 amino acids. The CDR3 bases are TGCAGTGCGCGCCTGAACACTGAAGCTTTCTTT. This sequence encodes CSARLNTEAFF.

J is TRBJ1-1 and V is TRBV14; 9 bases line up with TRBD1. Losses at the gene ends were 0 bases for V and 5 bases for J; bases not matched to a gene: 7. CDR3 size: 16 residues. Germline values: CDR1 SGHDN, CDR2 FVKESK. In DNA form, the CDR3 reads TGTGCCAGCAGCCAAGAAGGACAGGGGATGAGTACTGAAGCTTTCTTT. Protein sequence: CASSQEGQGMSTEAFF.